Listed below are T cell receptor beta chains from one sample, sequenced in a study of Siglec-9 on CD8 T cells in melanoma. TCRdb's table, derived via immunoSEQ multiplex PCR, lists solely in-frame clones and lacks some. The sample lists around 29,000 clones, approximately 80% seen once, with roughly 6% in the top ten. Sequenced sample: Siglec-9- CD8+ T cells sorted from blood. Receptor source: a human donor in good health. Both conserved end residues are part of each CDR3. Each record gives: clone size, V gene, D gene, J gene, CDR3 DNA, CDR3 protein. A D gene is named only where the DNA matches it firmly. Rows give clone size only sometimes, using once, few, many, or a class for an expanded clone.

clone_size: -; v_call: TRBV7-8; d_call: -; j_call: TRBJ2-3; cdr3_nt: TGTGCCAGCAGCGCTATCGACTACCACGATAGCACAGATACGCAGTATTTT; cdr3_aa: CASSAIDYHDSTDTQYF
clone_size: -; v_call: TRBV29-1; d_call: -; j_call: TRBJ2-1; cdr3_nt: TGCAGCGTTTGCATTGGGGCGGGGATTGAGCAGTTCTTC; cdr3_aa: CSVCIGAGIEQFF
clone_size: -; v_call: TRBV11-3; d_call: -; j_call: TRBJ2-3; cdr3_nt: TGTGCCAGCAGCTTAGTGGGTTCGGGGTTCACAGATACGCAGTATTTT; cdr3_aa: CASSLVGSGFTDTQYF
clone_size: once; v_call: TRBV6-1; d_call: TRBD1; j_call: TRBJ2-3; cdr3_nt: TGTGCCAGCAGTGAAGCTGGGACAGCTCGGGATACGCAGTATTTT; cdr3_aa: CASSEAGTARDTQYF
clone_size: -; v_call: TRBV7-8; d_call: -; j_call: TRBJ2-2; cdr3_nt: TGTGCCAGCAGCCCCCGCAGGGGATACACCGGGGAGCTGTTTTTT; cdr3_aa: CASSPRRGYTGELFF
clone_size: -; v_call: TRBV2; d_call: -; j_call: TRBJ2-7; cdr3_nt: TGTGCCAGCAGTGATATGTACGAGCAGTACTTC; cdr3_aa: CASSDMYEQYF
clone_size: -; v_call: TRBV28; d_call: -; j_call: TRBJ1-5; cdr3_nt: TGTGCCAGCAGTTTACTGTCAACGGACAATCAGCCCCAGCATTTT; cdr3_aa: CASSLLSTDNQPQHF
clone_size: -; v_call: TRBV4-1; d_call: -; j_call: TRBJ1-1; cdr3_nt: TGCGCCAGCAGCCAAGACCCGACAGCTATGAACACTGAAGCTTTCTTT; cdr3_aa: CASSQDPTAMNTEAFF
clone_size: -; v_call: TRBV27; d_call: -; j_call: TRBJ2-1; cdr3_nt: TGTGCCAGCAGCGCGGTAGGAGCCGGGAATGAGCAGTTCTTC; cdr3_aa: CASSAVGAGNEQFF
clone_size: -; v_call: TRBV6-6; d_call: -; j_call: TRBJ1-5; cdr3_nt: TGTGCCAGCAGTAAAAGGGGGGCCCGAGACCCTCAGCCCCAGCATTTT; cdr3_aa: CASSKRGARDPQPQHF
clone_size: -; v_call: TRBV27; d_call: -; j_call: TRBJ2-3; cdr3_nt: TGTGCCAGCACCCGCAGGGATTTTAGCACAGATACGCAGTATTTT; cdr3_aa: CASTRRDFSTDTQYF
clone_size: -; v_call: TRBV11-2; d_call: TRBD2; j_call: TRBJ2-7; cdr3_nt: TGTGCCAGCAGCTTAGGGTTTGAGCGGGGGGTCCCCTACGAGCAGTACTTC; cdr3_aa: CASSLGFERGVPYEQYF
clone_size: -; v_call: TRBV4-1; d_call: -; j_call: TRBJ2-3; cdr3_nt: TGCGCCAGCAGCCCCAAGGTCGAGTTTGGGGGGCCAGATACGCAGTATTTT; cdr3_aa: CASSPKVEFGGPDTQYF
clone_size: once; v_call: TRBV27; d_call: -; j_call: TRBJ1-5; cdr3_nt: TGTGCCAGCAGTTTAAGTAGCAATCAGCCCCAGCATTTT; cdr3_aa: CASSLSSNQPQHF
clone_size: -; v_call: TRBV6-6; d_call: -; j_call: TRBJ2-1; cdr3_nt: TGTGCCAGCACCGCGACAGCCCATAGCTCCTACAATGAGCAGTTCTTC; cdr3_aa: CASTATAHSSYNEQFF
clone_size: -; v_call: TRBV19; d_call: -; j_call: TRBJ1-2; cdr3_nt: TGTGCCAGTAGTATAGGGGCGCAATATGGCTACACCTTC; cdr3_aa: CASSIGAQYGYTF
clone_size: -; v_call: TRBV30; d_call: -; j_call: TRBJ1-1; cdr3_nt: TGTGCCTGGAGTGTTGGGGGCCGGGGGGCTGAAGCTTTCTTT; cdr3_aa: CAWSVGGRGAEAFF
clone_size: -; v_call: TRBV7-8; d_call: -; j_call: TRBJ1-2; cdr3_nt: TGTGCCAGCAGCTTAGGAGGGGATACTCCGTCCTATGGCTACACCTTC; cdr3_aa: CASSLGGDTPSYGYTF
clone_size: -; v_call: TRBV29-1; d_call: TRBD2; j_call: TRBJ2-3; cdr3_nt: TGCAGCGTTGTAGGGCGGGAGGTGAGCACAGATACGCAGTATTTT; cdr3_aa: CSVVGREVSTDTQYF
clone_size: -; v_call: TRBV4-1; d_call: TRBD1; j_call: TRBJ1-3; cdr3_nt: TGCGCCAGCAGCCTTCAGCCGGGACAGGGTAGAGACACCATATATTTT; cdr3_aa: CASSLQPGQGRDTIYF
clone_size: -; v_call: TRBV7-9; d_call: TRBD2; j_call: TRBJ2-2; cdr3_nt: TGTGCCAGCAGCTTAGCAGGACTAGCGGGAGTTGGCGGGGAGCTGTTTTTT; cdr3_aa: CASSLAGLAGVGGELFF
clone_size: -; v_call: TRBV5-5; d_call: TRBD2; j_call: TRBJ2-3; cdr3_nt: TGTGCCAGCAGCTTACTCCAGACTAGCGAGAACACAGATACGCAGTATTTT; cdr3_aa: CASSLLQTSENTDTQYF
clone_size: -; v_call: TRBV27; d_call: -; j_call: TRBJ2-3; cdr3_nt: TGTGCCAGCAGTGGACAGTCGGGTACGCAGTATTTT; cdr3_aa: CASSGQSGTQYF
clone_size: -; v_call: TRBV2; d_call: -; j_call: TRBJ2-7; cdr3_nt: TGTGCCAGCAGACTCCCCGGATACGAGCAGTACTTC; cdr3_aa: CASRLPGYEQYF
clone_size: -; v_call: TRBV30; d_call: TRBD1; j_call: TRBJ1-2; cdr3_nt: TGTGCCTGGAGTCTCGGGACAGGGTCATTGGATGGCTACACCTTC; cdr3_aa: CAWSLGTGSLDGYTF
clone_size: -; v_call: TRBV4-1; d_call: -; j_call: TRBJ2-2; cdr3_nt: TGCGCCAGCAGCCAAGGGGCGGTGGGGTACGCGAACACCGGGGAGCTGTTTTTT; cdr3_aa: CASSQGAVGYANTGELFF
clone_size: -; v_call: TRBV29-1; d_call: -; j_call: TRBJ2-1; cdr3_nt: TGCAGCGTTGAACAGGGCAACAATGAGCAGTTCTTC; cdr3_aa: CSVEQGNNEQFF
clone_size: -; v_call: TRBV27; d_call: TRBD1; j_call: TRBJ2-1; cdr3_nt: TGTGCCAGCAGTTTCTCTTCGACAGGGAATGAGCAGTTCTTC; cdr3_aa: CASSFSSTGNEQFF
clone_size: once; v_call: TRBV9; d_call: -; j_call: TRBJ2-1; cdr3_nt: TGTGCCAGCAGCATACCCGGGACTCCCTCGAATGAGCAGTTCTTC; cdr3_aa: CASSIPGTPSNEQFF
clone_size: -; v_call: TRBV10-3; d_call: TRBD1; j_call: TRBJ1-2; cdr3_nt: TGTGCCACCCTCGGACAGGGGGCGTTTGGAGGCTACACCTTC; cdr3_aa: CATLGQGAFGGYTF
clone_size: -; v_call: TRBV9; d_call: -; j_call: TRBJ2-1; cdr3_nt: TGTGCCAGCAGCTTATCCGGGACTCCCATTAATGAGCAGTTCTTC; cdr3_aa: CASSLSGTPINEQFF
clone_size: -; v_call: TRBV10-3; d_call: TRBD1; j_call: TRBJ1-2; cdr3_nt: TGTGCCATCAGGTGGGACAGGGGGCAGATTGGCTACACCTTC; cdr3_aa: CAIRWDRGQIGYTF
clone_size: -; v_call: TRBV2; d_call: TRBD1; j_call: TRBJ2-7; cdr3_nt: TGTGCCATCCTCGGACAGGAAAACTACGAGCAGTACTTC; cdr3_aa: CAILGQENYEQYF
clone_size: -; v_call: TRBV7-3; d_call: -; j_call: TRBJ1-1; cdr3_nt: TGTGCCAGCAGCTGGGCGGGCAACACTGAAGCTTTCTTT; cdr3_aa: CASSWAGNTEAFF
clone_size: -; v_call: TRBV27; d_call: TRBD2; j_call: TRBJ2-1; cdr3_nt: TGTGCCAGCAGTCCGGATACTAGCGGGGGGTTTGTTTTTCAGTTCTTC; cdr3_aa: CASSPDTSGGFVFQFF
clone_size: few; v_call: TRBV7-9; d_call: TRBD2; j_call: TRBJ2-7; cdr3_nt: TGTGCCAGCACCCCTTTATGGGAGGGGACCTACGAGCAGTACTTC; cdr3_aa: CASTPLWEGTYEQYF
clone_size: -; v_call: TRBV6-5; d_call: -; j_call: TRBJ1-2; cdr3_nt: TGTGCCAGCAGCCCTGGGGGGAGTAACTATGGCTACACCTTC; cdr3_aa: CASSPGGSNYGYTF
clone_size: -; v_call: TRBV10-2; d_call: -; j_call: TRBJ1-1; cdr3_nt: TGCGCCAGCAGATCAGGGGTTCGCGTCACTGAAGCTTTCTTT; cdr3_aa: CASRSGVRVTEAFF
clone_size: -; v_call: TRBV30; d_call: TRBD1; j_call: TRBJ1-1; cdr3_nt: TGTGCCTGCGACAGGGGGAACACTGAAGCTTTCTTT; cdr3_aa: CACDRGNTEAFF
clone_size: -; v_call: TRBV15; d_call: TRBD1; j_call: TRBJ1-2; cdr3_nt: TGTGCCACCAGCAGCGGGACAGGAGACCTCTATGGCTACACCTTC; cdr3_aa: CATSSGTGDLYGYTF
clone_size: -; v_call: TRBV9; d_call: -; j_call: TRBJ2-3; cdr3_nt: TGTGCCAGCAGCGTAACAGGGTCCCCAGATACGCAGTATTTT; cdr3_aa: CASSVTGSPDTQYF
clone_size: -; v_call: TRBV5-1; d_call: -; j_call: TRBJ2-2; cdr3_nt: TGCGCCAGCAGCTTGGAAGACACCGGGGAGCTGTTTTTT; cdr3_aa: CASSLEDTGELFF
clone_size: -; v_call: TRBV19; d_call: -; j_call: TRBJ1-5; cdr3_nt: TGTGCCAGTAGTATCCTATTCAGCAATCAGCCCCAGCATTTT; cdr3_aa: CASSILFSNQPQHF
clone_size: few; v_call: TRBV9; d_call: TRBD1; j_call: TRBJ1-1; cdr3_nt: TGTGCCAGCAGAAAAACCGGGACAGCGGATGAAGCTTTCTTT; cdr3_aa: CASRKTGTADEAFF
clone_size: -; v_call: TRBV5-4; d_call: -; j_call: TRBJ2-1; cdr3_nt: TGTGCCAGCAGCGGGGACAAGGAGTTCTTC; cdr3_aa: CASSGDKEFF
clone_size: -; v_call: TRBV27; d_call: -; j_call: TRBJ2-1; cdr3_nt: TGTGCCAGCAGTTTATCTTCAGGTCTCCACAGCAATGAGCAGTTCTTC; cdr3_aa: CASSLSSGLHSNEQFF
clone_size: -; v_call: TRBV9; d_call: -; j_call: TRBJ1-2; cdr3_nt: TGTGCCAGCAGCGTAGCGGCCAGGGAGGAATCCGCGTCCGCTGGCTACACCTTC; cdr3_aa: CASSVAAREESASAGYTF
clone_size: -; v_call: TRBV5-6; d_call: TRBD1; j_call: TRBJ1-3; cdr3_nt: TGTGCCAGCAGGTATGGGACAGGGCTTACCTCTGGAAACACCATATATTTT; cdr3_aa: CASRYGTGLTSGNTIYF
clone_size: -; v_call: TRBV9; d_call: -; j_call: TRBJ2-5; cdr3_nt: TGTGCCAGCAGCGTATCGGTGGGAGAGACCCAGTACTTC; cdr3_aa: CASSVSVGETQYF